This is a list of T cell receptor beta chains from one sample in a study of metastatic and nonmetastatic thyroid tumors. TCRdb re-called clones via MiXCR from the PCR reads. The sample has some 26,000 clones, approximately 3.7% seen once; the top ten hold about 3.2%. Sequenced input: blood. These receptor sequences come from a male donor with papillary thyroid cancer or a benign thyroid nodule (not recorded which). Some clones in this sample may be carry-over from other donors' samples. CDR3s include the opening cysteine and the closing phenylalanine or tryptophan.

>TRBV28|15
CASTPWGSTNEKLFF
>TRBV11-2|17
CASSFPEGVEMGDGYTF
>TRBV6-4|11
CASRWENEQFF
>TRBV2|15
CASSVQGRGTDTQYF
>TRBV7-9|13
CASSLTGGYGYTF
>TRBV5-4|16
CASSSPASGRTGELFF
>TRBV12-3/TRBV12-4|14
CASTAAGPLLEAFF
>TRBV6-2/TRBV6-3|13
CASRPDYAGELFF
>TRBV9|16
CASSVEGASGTGELFF
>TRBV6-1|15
CASSEATSGPDTQYF
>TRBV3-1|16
CASSQGSGLNTGELFF
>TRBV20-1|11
CSARKQETQYF
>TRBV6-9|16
CASSWTSGSWSYEQYF
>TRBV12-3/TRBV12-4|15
CASSFWTSGKDTQYF
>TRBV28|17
CASNSQGRPFLNSPLHF
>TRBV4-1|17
CASSQDPTGRGNQPQHF
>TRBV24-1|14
CATGRGIGLRGQFF
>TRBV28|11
CASSSWNEQFF
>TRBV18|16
CASSPPSAGGGNEQFF
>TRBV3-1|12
CASSQPKDGYTF
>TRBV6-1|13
CASIPLADTEAFF
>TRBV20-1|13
CSALRGPGTEAFF
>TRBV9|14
CSSSVGGGVYGYTF
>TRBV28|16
CASSPLAGLTYNEQFF
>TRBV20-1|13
CSARRPLNTEAFF
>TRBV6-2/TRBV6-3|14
CASSYSGGGQPQHF
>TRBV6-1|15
CASSFGDHRNTEAFF
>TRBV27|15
CASSLSRASGNIIYF
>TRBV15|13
CATSVGDTYGYTF
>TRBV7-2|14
CASSFQGGTDTQYF
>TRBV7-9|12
CASSSSTGELFF
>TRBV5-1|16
CASSLSMVGPTDTQYF
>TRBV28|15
CASSGQLLAKNIQYF
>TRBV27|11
CASSSTKEQFF
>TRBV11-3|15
CASSFGLDGDYEQYF
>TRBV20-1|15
CSARGHGGEGFGYTF
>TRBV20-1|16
CSARESIGFSDQPQHF
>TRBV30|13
CAWIGRLTGELFF
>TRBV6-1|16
CASSSRGGSSYNEQFF
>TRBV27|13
CASSSGLSYGYTF
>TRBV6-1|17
CASIQPGQGESGNTIYF
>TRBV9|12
CASSSGGNGYTF
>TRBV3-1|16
CASSLDLGTDTYEQYF
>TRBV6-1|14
CASRDRSSGNTIYF
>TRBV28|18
CASSPAGRSVDKDYGYTF
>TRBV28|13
CASQLRGSYEQYF